In this sample, the clone carrying this T cell receptor (beta chain) turned up a few times. The antigen is unknown. Germline V lookup: CDR1 SGHTA, CDR2 FQGNSA. The CDR3 has 13 amino acids. V lost 0 bases and J lost 6, with 7 bases in between. This sample is part of a study of beta chain features in type 1 diabetes. Whole-study results and caveats: Shortening that was moderate but significant affected the TCRB CDR3s of Type 1 diabetes patients in all four CD4+ subsets.

Expressed TCRB transcripts were sequenced because the entire RNA isolate underwent reverse transcription. Clones were sequenced by immunoSEQ multiplex PCR, and TCRdb holds only the in-frame ones, with some missing. The top ten clones hold about 0.11% of a sample with 500,000 to 800,000 clones, around 12% of them seen once. The chain links TRBV7-2 to TRBJ2-3; D is perhaps TRBD1 or TRBD2 (5 bases each). Material: naive CD4+ T cells from blood. This receptor was taken from a young man with type 1 diabetes. In DNA form, the CDR3 reads TGTGCCAGCAGCTTAGCGGGACCTGATACGCAGTATTTT. Protein: CASSLAGPDTQYF. Together with reference TRBV7-2 and TRBJ2-3, the CDR3 gives the full variable domain: GAGVSQSPSNKVTEKGKDVELRCDPISGHTALYWYRQSLGQGLEFLIYFQGNSAPDKSGLPSDRFSAERTGGSVSTLTIQRTQQEDSAVYLCASSLAGPDTQYFGPGTRLTVL.